The clone carrying this T cell receptor beta chain was seen only once. Its antigen is as yet unknown. The sample is drawn from a study of shared clonotypes between healthy human individuals. General study results and limits: Rarefaction showed that sequencing of sorted subsets was incomplete (despite large depth).

CDR1 and CDR2 from the germline V gene are SGHRS and YFSETQ. The CDR3 has 16 residues. Trimming cost V 4 bases and J 4 bases; bases outside gene matches: 10. CD45RO-negative cells were positively selected for CCR7, leaving out terminally differentiated effector memory CD45RA+ cells. Donors comprised healthy HIV-negative adults lacking recent acute infections or vaccinations. There were only Caucasian adults among the donors, and all lived in Nashville, Tennessee. Researchers ran the assay at a deep level. Assay used: immunoSEQ multiplex PCR; TCRdb lists only in-frame clones, some missing. The sample lists about 610,000 clones, approximately 96% occurring once.

Sequencing used naive CD8+ T cells sorted from blood. The sequence was obtained from a woman aged 25 to 39 in good health. The chain recombines TRBV5-1 with TRBJ1-1; 10 positions agree with TRBD1. The CDR3 DNA follows: TGCGCCAGCAGCGGAGGACAGGGGGGTATGGGCACTGAAGCTTTCTTT. Its protein is CASSGGQGGMGTEAFF. Full variable domain (outside the CDR3, taken from reference TRBV5-1 and TRBJ1-1): KAGVTQTPRYLIKTRGQQVTLSCSPISGHRSVSWYQQTPGQGLQFLFEYFSETQRNKGNFPGRFSGRQFSNSRSEMNVSTLELGDSALYLCASSGGQGGMGTEAFFGQGTRLTVV.